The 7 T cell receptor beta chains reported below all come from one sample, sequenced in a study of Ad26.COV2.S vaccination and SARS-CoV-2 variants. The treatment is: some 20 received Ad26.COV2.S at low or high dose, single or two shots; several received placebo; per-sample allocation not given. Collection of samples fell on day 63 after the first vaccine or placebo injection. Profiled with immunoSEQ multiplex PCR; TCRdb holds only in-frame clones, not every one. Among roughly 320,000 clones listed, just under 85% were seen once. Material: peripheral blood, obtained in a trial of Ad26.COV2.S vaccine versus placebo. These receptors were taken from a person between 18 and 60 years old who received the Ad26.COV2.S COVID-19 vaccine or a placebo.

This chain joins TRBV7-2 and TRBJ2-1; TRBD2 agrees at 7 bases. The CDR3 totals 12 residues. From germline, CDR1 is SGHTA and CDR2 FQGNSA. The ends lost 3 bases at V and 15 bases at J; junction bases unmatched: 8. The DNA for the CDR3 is TGTGCCAGCAGCTTGGGCTTGGGGGGGTTGTTCTTC. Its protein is CASSLGLGGLFF.

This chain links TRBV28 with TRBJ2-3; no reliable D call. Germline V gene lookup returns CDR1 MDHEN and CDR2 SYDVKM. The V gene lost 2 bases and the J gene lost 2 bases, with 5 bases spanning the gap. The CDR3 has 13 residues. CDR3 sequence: CASSLQSTDTQYF. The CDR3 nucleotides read TGTGCCAGCAGTTTACAGTCCACAGATACGCAGTATTTT. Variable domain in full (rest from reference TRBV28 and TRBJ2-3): DVKVTQSSRYLVKRTGEKVFLECVQDMDHENMFWYRQDPGLGLRLIYFSYDVKMKEKGDIPEGYSVSREKKERFSLILESASTNQTSMYLCASSLQSTDTQYFGPGTRLTVL.

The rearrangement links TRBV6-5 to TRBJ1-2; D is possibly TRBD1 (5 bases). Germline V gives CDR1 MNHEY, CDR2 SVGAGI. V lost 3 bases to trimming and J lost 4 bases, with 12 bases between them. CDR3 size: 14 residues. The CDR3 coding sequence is TGTGCCAGCAGTTATGGGCAGGGCGTCTATGGCTACACCTTC. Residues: CASSYGQGVYGYTF.

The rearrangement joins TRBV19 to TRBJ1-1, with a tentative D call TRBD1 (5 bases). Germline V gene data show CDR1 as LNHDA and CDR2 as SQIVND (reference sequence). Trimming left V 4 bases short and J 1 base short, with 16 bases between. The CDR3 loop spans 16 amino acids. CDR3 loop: CASSTLGWGKNTEAFF. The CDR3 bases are TGTGCCAGTAGTACCTTGGGCTGGGGGAAGAACACTGAAGCTTTCTTT.

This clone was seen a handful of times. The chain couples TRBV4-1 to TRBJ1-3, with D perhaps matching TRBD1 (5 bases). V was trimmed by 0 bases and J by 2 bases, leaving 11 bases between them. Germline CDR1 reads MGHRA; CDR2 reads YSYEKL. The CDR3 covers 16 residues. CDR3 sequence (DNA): TGCGCCAGCAGCCAAGAAGAGGGGTATGCTGGAAACACCATATATTTT. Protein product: CASSQEEGYAGNTIYF.

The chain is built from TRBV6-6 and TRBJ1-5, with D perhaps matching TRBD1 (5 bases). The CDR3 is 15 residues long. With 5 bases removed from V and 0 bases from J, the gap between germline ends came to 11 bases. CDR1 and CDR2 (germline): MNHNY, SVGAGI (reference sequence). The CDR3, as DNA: TGTGCCAGCAGTACCCGGGGGGATAGCAATCAGCCCCAGCATTTT. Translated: CASSTRGDSNQPQHF.

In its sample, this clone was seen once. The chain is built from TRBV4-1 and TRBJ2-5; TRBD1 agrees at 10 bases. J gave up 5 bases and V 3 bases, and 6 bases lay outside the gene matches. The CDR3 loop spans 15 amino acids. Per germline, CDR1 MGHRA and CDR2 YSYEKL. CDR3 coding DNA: TGCGCCAGCAGCCAGAGACAGGGGGCTGTGGAGACCCAGTACTTC. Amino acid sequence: CASSQRQGAVETQYF.